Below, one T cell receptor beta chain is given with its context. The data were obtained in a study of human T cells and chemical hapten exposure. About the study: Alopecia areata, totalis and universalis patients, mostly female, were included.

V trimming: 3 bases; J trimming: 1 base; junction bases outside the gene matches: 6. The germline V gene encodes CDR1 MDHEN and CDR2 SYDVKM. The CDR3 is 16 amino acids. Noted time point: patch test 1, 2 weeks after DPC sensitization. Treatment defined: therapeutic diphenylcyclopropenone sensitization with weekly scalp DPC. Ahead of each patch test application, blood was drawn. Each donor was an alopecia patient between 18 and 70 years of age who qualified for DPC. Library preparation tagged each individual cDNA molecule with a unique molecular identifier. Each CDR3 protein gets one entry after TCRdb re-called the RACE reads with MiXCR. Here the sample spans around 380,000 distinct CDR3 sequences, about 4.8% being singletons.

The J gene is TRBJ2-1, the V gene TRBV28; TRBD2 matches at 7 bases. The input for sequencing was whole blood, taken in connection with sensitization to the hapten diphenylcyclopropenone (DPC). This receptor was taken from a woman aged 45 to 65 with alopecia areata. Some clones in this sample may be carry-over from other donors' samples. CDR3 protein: CASSLRPGGSYNEQFF. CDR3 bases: TGTGCCAGCAGTTTGAGGCCGGGGGGATCCTACAATGAGCAGTTCTTC.